The next 9 T cell receptor beta chains were all read from a single sample in a study of blood T cell repertoires in COVID-19. Produced via immunoSEQ multiplex PCR; TCRdb's table is partial and in-frame only. The table includes about 27,000 clones, around 81% detected once. Sequencing input: peripheral blood. The receptors stem from a man between 65 and 85 years old with acute or convalescent COVID-19.

J is TRBJ2-3 and V is TRBV11-2; possibly TRBD2 for D (6 bases). The CDR3 totals 17 residues. V lost 3 bases and J lost 2, with 18 bases in between. Germline loops: CDR1 SGHAT, CDR2 FQNNGV. The CDR3, as DNA: TGTGCCAGCAGCTTGGGGTGGGGCGGGGACCTCACAGATACGCAGTATTTT. Translation: CASSLGWGGDLTDTQYF.

Here the CDR3 DNA reads TGTGCCACCAGTGATTCGAGAACTAGCGGGAGTAGAACAGATACGCAGTATTTT. Encoded protein: CATSDSRTSGSRTDTQYF. The V gene is TRBV24-1, the J gene TRBJ2-3; 11 positions match TRBD2. The trim removed 2 bases at V and 3 bases at J, leaving 9 bases unmatched. Germline-derived CDR1 and CDR2 are KGHDR and SFDVKD. This CDR3 is built from 18 residues.

This clone was counted once. The V call is TRBV30, the J call TRBJ2-5, with D perhaps matching TRBD1 (6 bases). The CDR3 is made up of 11 amino acids. With 5 bases removed from V and 5 bases from J, the gap between germline ends came to 9 bases. Looked up from germline, CDR1 is GTSNPN and CDR2 is SVGIG (reference sequence). CDR3 region: CAWAQGETQYF. Here the CDR3 DNA reads TGTGCCTGGGCGCAGGGGGAGACCCAGTACTTC.

About this clone: Different DNA sequences within this sample yield the same CDR3. The rearrangement uses TRBV6-2 or TRBV6-3 and TRBJ2-7, with D possibly being TRBD2 (6 bases). The CDR3 loop spans 16 amino acids. The V gene's germline CDR1 is MNHEY and CDR2 SVGEGT. V was clipped by 2 bases and J by 2 bases, with 16 bases between them. The CDR3 coding sequence is TGTGCCAGCAGTTACATTAAGGCCGGGAGCGCCTACGAGCAGTACTTC. It translates to CASSYIKAGSAYEQYF.

The genes are TRBV12-3 or TRBV12-4 and TRBJ1-5; TRBD1 agrees at 7 bases. V lost 6 bases to trimming and J lost 6 bases; unmatched junction nucleotides: 5. The CDR3 spans 13 residues. The CDR3 loop is CASRRQGTQPQHF. The DNA of the CDR3 is TGTGCCAGCAGGCGACAGGGTACTCAGCCCCAGCATTTT.

CDR3 sequence reads: CASNVQGPGEKLFF. Written as DNA, the CDR3 is TGTGCCAGCAATGTACAGGGTCCAGGGGAAAAACTGTTTTTT. This chain joins TRBV2 and TRBJ1-4; a weak D match, TRBD1 (6 bases). The CDR3 extends over 14 amino acids. CDR1 is SNHLY and CDR2 is FYNNEI in the germline V gene. Trimming cost V 7 bases and J 8 bases, with 17 bases left between them.

This chain uses TRBV7-8 with TRBJ1-2; 9 nucleotides line up with TRBD1. V lost 5 bases and J lost 4; bases outside the gene matches: 8. Germline V gives CDR1 SGHVS, CDR2 FQNEAQ. The CDR3 length is 15 residues. CDR3 amino acids: CASSEGGTGLYGYTF. The CDR3 bases are TGTGCCAGCAGCGAAGGGGGGACAGGGCTCTATGGCTACACCTTC.

The chain recombines TRBV24-1 with TRBJ2-5, with a weak D call TRBD1 (6 bases). Germline lookup yields CDR1 KGHDR and CDR2 SFDVKD. Deletions cut 2 bases from V and 5 bases from J, with 14 bases between. The CDR3 contains 15 residues. In DNA form, the CDR3 reads TGTGCCACCAGTGATTCCCAGGGGACGGGGGAGACCCAGTACTTC. Translated, it gives CATSDSQGTGETQYF.

The V and J genes are TRBV6-5 and TRBJ1-3; the D is unclear. The CDR3 consists of 13 residues. Germline V gives CDR1 MNHEY, CDR2 SVGAGI. Trimming cost V 6 bases and J 4 bases, with 10 bases left between them. DNA of the CDR3: TGTGCCAGCAGCCGGGAGTGGGGAAACACCATATATTTT. Its translation is CASSREWGNTIYF.